One and the same sample provided the 9 T cell receptor beta chains below, sequenced in a study of beta chain features in type 1 diabetes. These TCRs' antigens remain unknown. General study findings and limits: TCRB CDR3s from Type 1 diabetes patients were moderately but significantly shorter in all four CD4+ subsets.

As every portion of the isolated RNA was reverse transcribed, the sequencing read expressed TCRB transcripts. Sequenced by immunoSEQ multiplex PCR; TCRdb stores in-frame clones only, minus some. The repertoire holds around 150,000 clones, with 10% as singletons. Sample: central memory CD4+ T cells from blood. Receptors originate from a man under 40 with type 1 diabetes.

V usage is TRBV7-2 and J usage is TRBJ2-1, with 7 positions matching TRBD2. Germline CDR1 and CDR2: SGHTA and FQGNSA. The trim removed 7 bases at V and 6 bases at J, leaving 12 bases unmatched. The CDR3 length is 15 residues. In nucleotides, the CDR3 is TGTGCCAGCACCCGAGGAGGGGAGGGTTCCAATGAGCAGTTCTTC. Translating it yields CASTRGGEGSNEQFF.

This clone was seen more than once but under ten times. This chain uses TRBV7-9 with TRBJ2-1; weak D call: TRBD2 (6 bases). Germline V gives CDR1 SEHNR, CDR2 FQNEAQ (reference sequence). This CDR3 comprises 12 residues. V lost 1 base and J lost 11, with 9 bases in between. CDR3 DNA: TGTGCCAGCAGCTTAGGCGGCGGGAAGCAGTTCTTC. It codes for CASSLGGGKQFF.

The chain couples TRBV7-2 to TRBJ2-3; 7 positions agree with TRBD2. The germline CDR1 and CDR2 sequences are SGHTA and FQGNSA. After removal of 3 bases from V and 1 base from J, the junction contained 4 bases not matched to a gene. There are 15 residues in the CDR3. CDR3 sequence reads: CASSLMLAGTDTQYF. Written as DNA, the CDR3 is TGTGCCAGCAGCTTGATGCTAGCGGGCACAGATACGCAGTATTTT. Full variable domain (rest looked up from reference TRBV7-2 and TRBJ2-3): GAGVSQSPSNKVTEKGKDVELRCDPISGHTALYWYRQSLGQGLEFLIYFQGNSAPDKSGLPSDRFSAERTGGSVSTLTIQRTQQEDSAVYLCASSLMLAGTDTQYFGPGTRLTVL.

CDR3 in amino acids: CASSSSFGETQYF. CDR3 in DNA: TGTGCCAGCAGCTCTAGCTTCGGGGAGACCCAGTACTTC. The chain joins TRBV7-3 to TRBJ2-5, with TRBD2 as a possible D gene (5 bases). Deletions cut 4 bases from V and 5 bases from J, with 11 bases between. The CDR3 is 13 residues long. Germline V gene lookup returns CDR1 SGHTA and CDR2 FQGTGA.

This sequence joins TRBV5-1 and TRBJ2-3; no reliable D call. The CDR3 contains 11 residues. The germline CDR1 and CDR2 sequences are SGHRS and YFSETQ. V lost 6 bases and J 4 bases, leaving 6 bases between the germline ends. The CDR3 DNA reads as TGCGCCAGCAAGTCGGCAGATACGCAGTATTTT. This encodes CASKSADTQYF.

This clone was counted between two and nine times. This chain uses TRBV7-2 with TRBJ2-1; D gene uncertain. Trimming stripped 4 bases from V and 7 bases from J, with 8 bases between. The germline gives CDR1 SGHTA, CDR2 FQGNSA. CDR3 length: 12 residues. CDR3 DNA sequence: TGTGCCAGCAGCTCCTTTGAGAATGAGCAGTTCTTC. Translating gives CASSSFENEQFF. Supplemented by reference TRBV7-2 and TRBJ2-1, the full variable domain reads GAGVSQSPSNKVTEKGKDVELRCDPISGHTALYWYRQSLGQGLEFLIYFQGNSAPDKSGLPSDRFSAERTGGSVSTLTIQRTQQEDSAVYLCASSSFENEQFFGPGTRLTVL.

The rearrangement joins TRBV5-1 to TRBJ2-1, with 8 positions matching TRBD2. Trimming cost V 4 bases and J 7 bases; bases outside gene matches: 16. Germline V gene lookup returns CDR1 SGHRS and CDR2 YFSETQ. The CDR3 spans 17 residues. The CDR3, as DNA: TGCGCCAGCAGCCGAAATCCTGCGGGAGGCGGGGGGAATGAGCAGTTCTTC. This sequence encodes CASSRNPAGGGGNEQFF.

The rearrangement joins TRBV20-1 to TRBJ2-7; no clear D. The V gene's germline CDR1 is DFQATT and CDR2 SNEGSKA (reference sequence). V was shortened by 6 bases and J by 1 base, with 7 bases between the two germline ends. This CDR3 comprises 11 residues. This chain's CDR3 is CSATPSYEQYF. In nucleotides, the CDR3 is TGCAGTGCGACACCTTCCTACGAGCAGTACTTC.

The chain couples TRBV4-3 to TRBJ2-1; D gene ambiguous. Germline V gene data show CDR1 as LGHNA and CDR2 as YSLEER. CDR3 length: 14 amino acids. V was cut by 1 base and J by 6 bases, with 10 bases left in between. The DNA of the CDR3 is TGCGCCAGCAGCCAAGTATGGCCTAGCAATGAGCAGTTCTTC. Encoded protein: CASSQVWPSNEQFF.